This T cell receptor (beta chain) was profiled in a study of shared clonotypes between healthy human individuals. Whole-study findings and limits: Naive subsets typically showed greater estimated richness than memory subsets. Shared clonotypes across all four donors exceeded non-shared ones in generation probability.

V gave up 6 bases and J gave up 9 bases, with 15 bases separating them. Per the germline V gene, CDR1 is MGHRA and CDR2 is YSYEKL. The CDR3 is 13 amino acids. Measured with immunoSEQ multiplex PCR; TCRdb has only the in-frame clones, and not every one. The sample holds around 720,000 clones, about three quarters seen once. Note on this clone: Antigen specificity is unknown.

Material for sequencing was memory CD4+ T cells sorted from blood. The subset: CD45RA-negative fraction. The V and J genes are TRBV4-1 and TRBJ2-1, with D uncertain. The sequence derives from a woman aged 30 to 39 in good health. The CDR3 bases are TGCGCCAGCAGTCACCCGATGTCTGGTGAGCAGTTCTTC. Protein: CASSHPMSGEQFF.